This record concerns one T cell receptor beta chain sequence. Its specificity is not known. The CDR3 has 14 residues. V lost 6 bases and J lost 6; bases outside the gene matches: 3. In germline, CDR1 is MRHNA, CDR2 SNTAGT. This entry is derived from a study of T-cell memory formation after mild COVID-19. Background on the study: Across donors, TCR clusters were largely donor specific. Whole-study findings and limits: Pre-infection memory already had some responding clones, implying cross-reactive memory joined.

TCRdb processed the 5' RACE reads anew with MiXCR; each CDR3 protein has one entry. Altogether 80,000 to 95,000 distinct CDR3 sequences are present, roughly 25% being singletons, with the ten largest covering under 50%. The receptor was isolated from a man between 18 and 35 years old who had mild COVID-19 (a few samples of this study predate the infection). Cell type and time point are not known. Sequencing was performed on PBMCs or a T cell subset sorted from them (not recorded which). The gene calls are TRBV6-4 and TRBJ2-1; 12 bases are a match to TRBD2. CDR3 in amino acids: CASSPSGGANEQFF. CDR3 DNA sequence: TGTGCCAGCAGCCCTAGCGGGGGGGCCAATGAGCAGTTCTTC.